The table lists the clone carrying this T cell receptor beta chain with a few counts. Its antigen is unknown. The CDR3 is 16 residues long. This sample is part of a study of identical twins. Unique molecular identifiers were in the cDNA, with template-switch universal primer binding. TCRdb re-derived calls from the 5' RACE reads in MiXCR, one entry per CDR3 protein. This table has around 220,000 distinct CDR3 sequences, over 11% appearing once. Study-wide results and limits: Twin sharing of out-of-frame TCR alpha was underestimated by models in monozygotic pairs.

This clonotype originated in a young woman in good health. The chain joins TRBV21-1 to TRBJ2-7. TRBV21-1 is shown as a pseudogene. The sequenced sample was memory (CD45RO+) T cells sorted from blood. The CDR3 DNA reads TGTGCCAGCAGCAAACGGATATTACCACCTTTAGATCCACAGTACTTC. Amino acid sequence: CASSKRILPPLDPQYF.